This T cell receptor beta chain was recorded in a study of blood T cell repertoires in COVID-19 (TCRdb year 2020). Regarding the study in general: Samples from collaborators originated in the United States, Italy and Spain and spanned both the acute and convalescent phases of COVID-19. The material from the prospective study consisted of cDNA or gDNA derived from T cells, B-cell-depleted T cells, or PBMCs. Deeply sampled blood TCRbeta repertoires from subjects exposed to, actively infected with, or recovered from COVID-19 were included in the dataset. The repertoires were released in a freely available public database intended as a resource for research on the immune response to SARS-CoV-2. The samples were drawn from the first 160 participants of the ongoing ImmuneRACE study and from more than 1,000 subjects provided by 6 global collaborators. The sample metadata nearly always contained a de-identified subject ID, COVID-19 status, age in years and sex. Where available, HLA class I and class II types were taken from metadata supplied by the sample provider and were not determined by assay-based typing.

Trimming takes 4 bases off V and 10 bases off J; junction bases not matched to a gene: 10. Based on the germline V gene, the CDR1 and CDR2 sequences are SGHRS and YFSETQ. Inclusive of the bounding cysteine and phenylalanine, the CDR3 is 15 residues long. Only the CDR3 portion is preserved as DNA: 45 bases, with reading frame beginning at the first base. TCRbeta CDR3 regions were amplified from genomic DNA using the immunoSEQ Assay, a bias-controlled multiplex PCR. Turning to the authors' computational methods: Within the assay, amplification of reference gene primers was used to estimate how many nucleated cells each sample contained. To quantify the absolute abundance of each unique TCRbeta CDR3 rearrangement, sequence reads were collapsed and filtered. For each sample, productive Simpson clonality was calculated by taking the square root of Simpson's diversity index across productive rearrangements. Here the immuneACCESS table is served through TCRdb, limited to in-frame sequences with V and J called. Missing clones are a known gap in these copies; in checked studies unresolved V genes cover under half, and the rest lacks a known reason. The D gene and trimming were derived from the DNA, and the V and J assignments and clone size from that table. The sample contains around 60,000 clones, roughly 89% of them found a single time. The ten largest clones add up to about 1.5% of the sample.

As regards this clone: Its antigen is unknown. Base qualities are not at hand, and no much larger clone is one base apart.

The collaborating institutions used their own protocols to collect whole blood in K2EDTA tubes. Collaborator samples were shipped for TCRbeta analysis as frozen whole blood, isolated PBMCs, or DNA extracted from either sample type. Points the paper makes about the study in general: The quantity of clinical and demographic metadata differed by source and by participant and was supplied without curation.

The TCR sequence derives from a woman of 80 years or more with acute or convalescent COVID-19. This receptor chain uses TRBV5-1 and TRBJ1-6, with TRBD1 matching 8 junction bases. The sequenced sample was peripheral blood. The CDR3 in this case is CASSARQGTGSPLHF. The DNA is as follows: TGCGCCAGCAGCGCCCGACAGGGGACGGGCTCACCCCTCCACTTT.